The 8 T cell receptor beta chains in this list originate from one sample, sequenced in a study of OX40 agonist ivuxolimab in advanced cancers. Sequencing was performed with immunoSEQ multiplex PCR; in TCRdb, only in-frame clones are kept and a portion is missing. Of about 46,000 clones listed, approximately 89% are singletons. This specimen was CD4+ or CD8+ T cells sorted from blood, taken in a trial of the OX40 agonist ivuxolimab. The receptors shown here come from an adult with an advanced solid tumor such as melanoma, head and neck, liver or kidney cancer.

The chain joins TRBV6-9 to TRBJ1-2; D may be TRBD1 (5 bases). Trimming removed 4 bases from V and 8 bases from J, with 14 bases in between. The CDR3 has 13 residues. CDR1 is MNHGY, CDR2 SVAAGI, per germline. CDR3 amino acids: CASSSPQGAGYTF. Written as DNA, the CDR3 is TGTGCCAGCAGTTCCCCCCAAGGGGCCGGCTACACCTTC.

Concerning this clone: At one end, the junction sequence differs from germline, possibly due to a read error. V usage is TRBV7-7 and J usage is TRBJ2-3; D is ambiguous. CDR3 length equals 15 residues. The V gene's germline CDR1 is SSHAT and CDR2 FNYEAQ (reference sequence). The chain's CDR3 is CASSPLGVSTDTQYF. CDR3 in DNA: TGTGCTAGCAGCCCCCTAGGTGTAAGCACAGATACGCAGTATTTT.

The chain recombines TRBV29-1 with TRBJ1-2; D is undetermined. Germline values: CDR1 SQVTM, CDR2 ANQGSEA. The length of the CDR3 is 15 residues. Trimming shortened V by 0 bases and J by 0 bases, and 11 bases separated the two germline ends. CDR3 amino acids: CSVEDSTPTNYGYTF. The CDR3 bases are TGCAGCGTTGAAGATTCAACTCCCACTAACTATGGCTACACCTTC.

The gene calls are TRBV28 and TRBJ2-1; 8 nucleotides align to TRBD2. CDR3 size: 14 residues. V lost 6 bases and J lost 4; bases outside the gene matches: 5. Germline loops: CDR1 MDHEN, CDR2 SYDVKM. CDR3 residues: CASRAGGDYNEQFF. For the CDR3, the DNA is TGTGCCAGCAGGGCGGGGGGCGATTACAATGAGCAGTTCTTC.

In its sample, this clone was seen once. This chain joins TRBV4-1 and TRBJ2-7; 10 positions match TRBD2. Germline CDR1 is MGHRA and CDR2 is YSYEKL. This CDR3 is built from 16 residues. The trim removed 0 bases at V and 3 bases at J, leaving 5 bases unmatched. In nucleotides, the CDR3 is TGCGCCAGCAGCCAAGAAATTGGACTAGCGGTCTACGAGCAGTACTTC. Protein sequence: CASSQEIGLAVYEQYF.

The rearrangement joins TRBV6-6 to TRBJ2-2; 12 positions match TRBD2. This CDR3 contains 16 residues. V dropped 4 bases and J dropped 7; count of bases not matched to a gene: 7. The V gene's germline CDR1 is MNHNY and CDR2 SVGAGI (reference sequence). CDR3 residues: CASSFLAGGPGGELFF. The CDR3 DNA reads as TGTGCCAGCAGTTTCCTAGCGGGAGGGCCGGGCGGGGAGCTGTTTTTT.

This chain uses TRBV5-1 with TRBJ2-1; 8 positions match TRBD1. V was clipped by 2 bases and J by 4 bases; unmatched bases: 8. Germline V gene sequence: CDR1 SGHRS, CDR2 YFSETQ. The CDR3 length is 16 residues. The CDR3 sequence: CASSFEGQDFYNEQFF. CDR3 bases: TGCGCCAGCAGCTTCGAGGGACAGGACTTTTACAATGAGCAGTTCTTC.

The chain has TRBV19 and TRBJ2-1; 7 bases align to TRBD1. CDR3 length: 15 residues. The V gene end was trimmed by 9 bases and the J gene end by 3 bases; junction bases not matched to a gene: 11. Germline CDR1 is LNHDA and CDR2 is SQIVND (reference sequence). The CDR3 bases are TGTGCCAGCGGCAAGGGGGCTGTCGGCTACAATGAGCAGTTCTTC. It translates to CASGKGAVGYNEQFF.